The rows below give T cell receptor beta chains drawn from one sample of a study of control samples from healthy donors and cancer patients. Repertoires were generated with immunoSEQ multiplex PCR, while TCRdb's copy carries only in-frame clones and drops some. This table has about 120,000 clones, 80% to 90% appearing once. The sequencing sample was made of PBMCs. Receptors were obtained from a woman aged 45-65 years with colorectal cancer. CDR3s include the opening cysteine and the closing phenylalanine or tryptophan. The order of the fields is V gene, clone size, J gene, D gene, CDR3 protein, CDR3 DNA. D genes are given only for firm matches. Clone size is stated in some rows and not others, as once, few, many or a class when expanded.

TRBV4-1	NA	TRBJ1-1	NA	CASSQVGRNTEAFF	TGCGCCAGCAGCCAAGTGGGTAGGAACACTGAAGCTTTCTTT
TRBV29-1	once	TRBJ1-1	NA	CSVNPSNTEAFF	TGCAGCGTCAACCCGTCCAACACTGAAGCTTTCTTT
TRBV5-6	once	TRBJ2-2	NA	CASSSPLGTSNTGELFF	TGTGCCAGCAGCTCCCCCCTGGGGACGTCGAACACCGGGGAGCTGTTTTTT
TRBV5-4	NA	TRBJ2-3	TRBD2	CASSTTSGAYDTQYF	TGTGCCAGCAGTACGACTAGCGGGGCCTACGATACGCAGTATTTT
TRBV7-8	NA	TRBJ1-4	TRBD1	CASSLDRGSGKLFF	TGTGCCAGCAGCTTAGACAGGGGGTCGGGAAAACTGTTTTTT
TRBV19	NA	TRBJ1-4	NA	CASSIGAAGEKLFF	TGTGCCAGTAGTATTGGGGCGGCGGGTGAAAAACTGTTTTTT
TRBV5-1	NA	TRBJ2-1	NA	CASGFGTRTRGEQFF	TGCGCCAGCGGATTCGGGACTAGAACCAGGGGGGAGCAGTTCTTC
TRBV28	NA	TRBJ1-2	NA	CASSFMMEGHGYTF	TGTGCCAGCAGTTTTATGATGGAGGGTCATGGCTACACCTTC
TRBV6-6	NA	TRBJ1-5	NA	CASRQGLSNQPQHF	TGTGCCAGCAGACAGGGACTCAGCAATCAGCCCCAGCATTTT
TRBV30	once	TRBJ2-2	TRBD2	CAWSNSGTSFATGELFF	TGTGCCTGGAGTAATTCCGGGACTAGCTTTGCCACCGGGGAGCTGTTTTTT
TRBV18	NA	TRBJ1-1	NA	CASSPLSPDSNTEAFF	TGTGCCAGCTCACCCCTTTCCCCCGACAGTAACACTGAAGCTTTCTTT
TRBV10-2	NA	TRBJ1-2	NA	CASSGLQSYGYTF	TGCGCCAGCAGTGGGCTCCAGAGTTATGGCTACACCTTC
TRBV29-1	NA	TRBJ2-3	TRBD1	CSVGSDRGHSDTQYF	TGCAGCGTTGGGTCGGACAGGGGGCATTCAGATACGCAGTATTTT
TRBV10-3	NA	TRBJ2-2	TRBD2	CATSPPSGGFNTGELFF	TGTGCCACCAGCCCCCCTAGCGGGGGGTTTAACACCGGGGAGCTGTTTTTT
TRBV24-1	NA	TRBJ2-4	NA	CATVDSSVLMTKNIQYF	TGTGCCACCGTGGACAGTTCGGTACTGATGACCAAAAACATTCAGTACTTC
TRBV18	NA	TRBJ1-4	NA	CASSPPSIGEKLFF	TGTGCCAGCTCACCTCCCTCTATTGGGGAAAAACTGTTTTTT
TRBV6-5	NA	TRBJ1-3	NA	CASSSDHNSGNTIYF	TGTGCCAGCAGTTCAGATCACAACTCTGGAAACACCATATATTTT
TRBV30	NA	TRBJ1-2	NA	CAWSVQSWASNYGYTF	TGTGCCTGGAGTGTACAGTCGTGGGCTTCTAACTATGGCTACACCTTC
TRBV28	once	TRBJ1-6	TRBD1	CASSLRLFRTGLNSPLHF	TGTGCCAGCAGTTTACGTTTATTTCGGACAGGGTTAAATTCACCCCTCCACTTT
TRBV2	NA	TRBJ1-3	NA	CASSEGGGNTIYF	TGTGCCAGCAGTGAAGGGGGGGGAAACACCATATATTTT
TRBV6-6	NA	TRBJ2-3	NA	CASSPGLPTDTQYF	TGTGCCAGCAGTCCGGGACTTCCCACAGATACGCAGTATTTT
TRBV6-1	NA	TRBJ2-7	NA	CASSEQGSDAYEQYF	TGTGCCAGCAGTGAACAGGGTTCGGATGCCTACGAGCAGTACTTC
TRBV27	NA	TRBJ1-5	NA	CASSFYRWGQPQHF	TGTGCCAGCAGTTTTTACCGATGGGGTCAGCCCCAGCATTTT
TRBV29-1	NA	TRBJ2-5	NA	CSVARGQETQYF	TGCAGCGTTGCGCGGGGCCAAGAGACCCAGTACTTC
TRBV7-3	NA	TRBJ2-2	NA	CASSHTPGLEAGELFF	TGTGCCAGCAGCCACACGCCCGGACTTGAAGCCGGGGAGCTGTTTTTT
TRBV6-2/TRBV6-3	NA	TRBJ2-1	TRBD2	CASSYARFSGADNEQFF	TGTGCCAGCAGTTACGCCCGCTTTAGCGGGGCCGACAATGAGCAGTTCTTC
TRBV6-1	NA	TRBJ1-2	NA	CASSEMGREWDGYTF	TGTGCCAGCAGTGAAATGGGCCGCGAGTGGGATGGCTACACCTTC
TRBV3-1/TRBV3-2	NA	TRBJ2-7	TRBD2	CANATRDYSYEQYF	TGTGCCAACGCCACTAGGGACTACTCCTACGAGCAGTACTTC
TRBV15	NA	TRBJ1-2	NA	CATSREARLTAPGYTF	TGTGCCACCAGCAGAGAGGCCCGCTTGACAGCTCCGGGCTACACCTTC
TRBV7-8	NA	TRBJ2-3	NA	CASSLLLPGKHPYF	TGTGCCAGCAGCTTACTTCTACCCGGTAAGCATCCGTATTTT
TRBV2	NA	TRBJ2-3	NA	CASSLAPNTDTQYF	TGTGCCAGCAGCCTAGCACCCAACACAGATACGCAGTATTTT
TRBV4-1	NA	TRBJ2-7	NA	CASSQDGDGYEQYF	TGCGCCAGCAGCCAAGACGGGGACGGGTACGAGCAGTACTTC
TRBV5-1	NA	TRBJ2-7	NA	CASSLEPRVRSYEQYF	TGCGCCAGCAGCTTGGAGCCCCGGGTCCGAAGCTACGAGCAGTACTTC
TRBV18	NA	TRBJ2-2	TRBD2	CASSPRRGGVTTGELFF	TGTGCCAGCTCACCACGGCGCGGGGGGGTGACGACCGGGGAGCTGTTTTTT
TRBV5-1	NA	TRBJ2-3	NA	CASSLQDRTDTQYF	TGCGCCAGCAGCTTACAGGACCGCACAGATACGCAGTATTTT
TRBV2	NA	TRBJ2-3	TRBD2	CASSVDRAGGTDTQYF	TGTGCCAGCAGTGTGGACCGAGCGGGGGGCACAGATACGCAGTATTTT
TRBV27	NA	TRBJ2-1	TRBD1	CASIRSGTGAFEQFF	TGTGCCAGCATACGATCCGGGACAGGGGCTTTCGAGCAGTTCTTC
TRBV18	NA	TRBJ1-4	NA	CASSPVGSITNEKLFF	TGTGCCAGCTCACCTGTGGGGTCTATCACTAATGAAAAACTGTTTTTT
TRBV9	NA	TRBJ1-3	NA	CASSVDTSSGNTIYF	TGTGCCAGCAGCGTAGATACAAGCTCTGGAAACACCATATATTTT
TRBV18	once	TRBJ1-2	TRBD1	CASSPSYDRGPGYTF	TGTGCCAGCTCACCGTCGTACGACAGGGGGCCAGGCTACACCTTC
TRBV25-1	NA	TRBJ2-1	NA	CASSDGGSTSYNEQFF	TGTGCCAGCAGTGACGGAGGCAGTACGTCCTACAATGAGCAGTTCTTC
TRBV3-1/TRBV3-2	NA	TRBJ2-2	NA	CASSQGTQFTGELFF	TGTGCCAGCAGCCAAGGCACACAATTCACCGGGGAGCTGTTTTTT
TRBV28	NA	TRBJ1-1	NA	CASSLYPQGRAEAFF	TGTGCCAGCAGTTTATATCCACAGGGTCGCGCTGAAGCTTTCTTT
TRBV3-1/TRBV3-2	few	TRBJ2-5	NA	CASSQAGDRGETQYF	TGTGCCAGCAGCCAAGCAGGGGATCGGGGAGAGACCCAGTACTTC
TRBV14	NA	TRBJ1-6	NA	CASSPRHNSPLHF	TGTGCCAGCAGCCCCCGACATAATTCACCCCTCCACTTT
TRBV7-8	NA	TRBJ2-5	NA	CASSLRGIWETQYF	TGTGCCAGCAGCCTACGGGGTATTTGGGAGACCCAGTACTTC
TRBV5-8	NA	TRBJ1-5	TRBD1	CASSLGTGGDQPQHF	TGTGCCAGCAGCCTGGGGACAGGGGGTGATCAGCCCCAGCATTTT
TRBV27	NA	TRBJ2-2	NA	CASNGRVPGELFF	TGTGCCAGCAATGGCAGGGTTCCCGGGGAGCTGTTTTTT
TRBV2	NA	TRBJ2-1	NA	CASSVLFNEQFF	TGTGCCAGCAGTGTATTGTTTAATGAGCAGTTCTTC
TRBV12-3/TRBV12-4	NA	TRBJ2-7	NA	CASSFNSGREQYF	TGTGCCAGCAGTTTTAACTCGGGTCGCGAGCAGTACTTC
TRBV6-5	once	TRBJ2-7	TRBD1	CASRHQQGNEQYF	TGTGCCAGCAGACACCAACAGGGGAACGAGCAGTACTTC
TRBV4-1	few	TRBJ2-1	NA	CASSQVVRDSYNEQFF	TGCGCCAGCAGCCAAGTGGTGCGGGACTCCTACAATGAGCAGTTCTTC
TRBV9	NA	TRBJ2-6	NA	CASSALAGANVLTF	TGTGCCAGCAGCGCGCTAGCTGGGGCCAACGTCCTGACTTTC
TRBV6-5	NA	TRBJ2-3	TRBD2	CASSYSGLADTDTQYF	TGTGCCAGCAGTTATTCTGGTCTAGCGGACACAGATACGCAGTATTTT
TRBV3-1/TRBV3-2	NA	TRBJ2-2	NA	CASSQGWLDTGELFF	TGTGCCAGCAGCCAAGGTTGGCTAGACACCGGGGAGCTGTTTTTT
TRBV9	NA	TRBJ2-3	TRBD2	CASSATSGRATDTQYF	TGTGCCAGCAGCGCCACTAGCGGGAGGGCCACAGATACGCAGTATTTT
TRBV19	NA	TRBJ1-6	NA	CASRVAKTGTASNSPLHF	TGTGCCAGTAGAGTAGCTAAAACCGGGACGGCAAGTAATTCACCCCTCCACTTT